This T cell receptor beta chain is from a study of human T cells and chemical hapten exposure. Study-wide context: Skin of the upper inner arm, around 2 cm by around 2 cm, received 2% DPC for sensitization. Study-wide points: Correlating positively with patch test score were the PT1 expanded TCR counts.

Time point specified: patch test 2, 6 weeks after DPC sensitization. Stated treatment: therapeutic diphenylcyclopropenone sensitization with weekly scalp DPC. Donors were 18 to 70-year-old alopecia patients suitable for DPC. Note on this clonotype: Antigen: not known.

The authors' processing: Individual samples carried between about 23,224 and 700,000 TCRs, with 85,000 to 100,000 as the median. Via MiXCR, TCRdb re-called the RACE reads, giving one row per CDR3 protein. In this record, the V and J calls reflect TCRdb's handling and not the investigators' own analysis. The table includes 330,000 or so distinct CDR3 sequences, nearly 6.5% detected once. V lost 2 bases and J 1 base, leaving 15 bases between the germline ends. Germline V gene data show CDR1 as MNHEY and CDR2 as SMNVEV (reference sequence). The CDR3 runs to 17 residues. The chain couples TRBV27 to TRBJ1-5; D perhaps matches TRBD1 (6 bases). The source was whole blood, collected in connection with sensitization to the hapten diphenylcyclopropenone (DPC). This TCR was recovered from a young woman with alopecia areata. Some clones in this sample may be carry-over from other donors' samples. The CDR3: CASSLNFRGLSNQPQHF. CDR3 nucleotides: TGTGCCAGCAGTTTAAATTTTCGGGGGCTAAGCAATCAGCCCCAGCATTTT.